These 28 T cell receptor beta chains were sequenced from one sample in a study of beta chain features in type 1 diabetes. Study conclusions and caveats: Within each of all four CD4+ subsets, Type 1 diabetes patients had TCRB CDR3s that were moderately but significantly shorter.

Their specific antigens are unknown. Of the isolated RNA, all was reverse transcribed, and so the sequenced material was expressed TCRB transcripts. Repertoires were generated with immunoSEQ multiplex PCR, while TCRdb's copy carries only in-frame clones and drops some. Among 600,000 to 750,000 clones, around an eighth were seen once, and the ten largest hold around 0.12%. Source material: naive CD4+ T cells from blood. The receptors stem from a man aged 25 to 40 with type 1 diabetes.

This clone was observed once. CDR3 region: CASSRRDGGGYTF. The CDR3 coding sequence is TGTGCCAGCAGCCGGCGGGATGGTGGTGGCTACACCTTC. The chain employs TRBV7-8 and TRBJ1-2, with no clear D. Trimming removed 5 bases from V and 7 bases from J, with 14 bases in between. CDR3 length: 13 residues. Germline CDR1 is SGHVS and CDR2 is FQNEAQ.

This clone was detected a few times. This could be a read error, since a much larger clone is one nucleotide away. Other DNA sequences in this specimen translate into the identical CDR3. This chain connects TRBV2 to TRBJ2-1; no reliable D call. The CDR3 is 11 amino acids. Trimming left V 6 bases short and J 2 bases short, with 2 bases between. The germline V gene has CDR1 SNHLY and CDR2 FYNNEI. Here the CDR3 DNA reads TGTGCCAGCAGCCCCTACAATGAGCAGTTCTTC. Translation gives CASSPYNEQFF. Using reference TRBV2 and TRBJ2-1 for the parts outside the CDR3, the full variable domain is EPEVTQTPSHQVTQMGQEVILRCVPISNHLYFYWYRQILGQKVEFLVSFYNNEISEKSEIFDDQFSVERPDGSNFTLKIRSTKLEDSAMYFCASSPYNEQFFGPGTRLTVL.

The CDR3 here is CSVAYSGRPNIQYF. The CDR3 nucleotides are TGCAGCGTCGCATATTCGGGACGGCCAAACATTCAGTACTTC. The J gene is TRBJ2-4, the V gene TRBV29-1; D tentatively fits TRBD1 or TRBD2 (5 bases each). Germline V gene lookup returns CDR1 SQVTM and CDR2 ANQGSEA. V dropped 6 bases and J dropped 6 bases, with 18 bases sitting between them. The CDR3 sequence is 14 residues long.

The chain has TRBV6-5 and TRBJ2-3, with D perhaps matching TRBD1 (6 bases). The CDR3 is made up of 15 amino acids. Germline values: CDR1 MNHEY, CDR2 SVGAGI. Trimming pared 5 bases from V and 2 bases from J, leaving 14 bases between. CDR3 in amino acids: CASSRLTGSTDTQYF. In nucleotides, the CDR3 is TGTGCCAGCAGTCGTTTGACAGGTTCCACAGATACGCAGTATTTT.

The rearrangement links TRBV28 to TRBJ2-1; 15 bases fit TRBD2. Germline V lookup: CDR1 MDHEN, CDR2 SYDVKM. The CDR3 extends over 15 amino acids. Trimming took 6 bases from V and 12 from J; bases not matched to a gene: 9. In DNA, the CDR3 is TGTGCCAGCAGCCCCGGACTAGCGGGGGGGCGGGTGCAGTTCTTC. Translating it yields CASSPGLAGGRVQFF.

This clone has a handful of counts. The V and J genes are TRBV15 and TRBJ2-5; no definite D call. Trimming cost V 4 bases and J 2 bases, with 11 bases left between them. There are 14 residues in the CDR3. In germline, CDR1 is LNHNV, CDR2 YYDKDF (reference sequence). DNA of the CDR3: TGTGCCACCAGCAAAAAACAGCCTCAAGAGACCCAGTACTTC. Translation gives CATSKKQPQETQYF. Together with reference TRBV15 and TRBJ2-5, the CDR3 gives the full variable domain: DAMVIQNPRYQVTQFGKPVTLSCSQTLNHNVMYWYQQKSSQAPKLLFHYYDKDFNNEADTPDNFQSRRPNTSFCFLDIRSPGLGDTAMYLCATSKKQPQETQYFGPGTRLLVL.

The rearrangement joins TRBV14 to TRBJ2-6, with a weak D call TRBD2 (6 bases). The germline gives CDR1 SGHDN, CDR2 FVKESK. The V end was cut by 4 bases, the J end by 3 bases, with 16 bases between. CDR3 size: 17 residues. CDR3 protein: CASSPEGWTNGANVLTF. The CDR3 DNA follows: TGTGCCAGCAGCCCCGAGGGGTGGACTAATGGGGCCAACGTCCTGACTTTC.

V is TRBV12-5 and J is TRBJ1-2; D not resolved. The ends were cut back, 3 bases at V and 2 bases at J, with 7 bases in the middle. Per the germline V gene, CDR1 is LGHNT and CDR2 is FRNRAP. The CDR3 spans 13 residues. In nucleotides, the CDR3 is TGTGCTAGTGGTTTTTCCGGAAACTATGGCTACACCTTC. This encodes CASGFSGNYGYTF.

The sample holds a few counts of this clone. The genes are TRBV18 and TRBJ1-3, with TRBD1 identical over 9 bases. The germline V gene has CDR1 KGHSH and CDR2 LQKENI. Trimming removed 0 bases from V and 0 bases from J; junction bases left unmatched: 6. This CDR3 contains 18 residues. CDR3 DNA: TGTGCCAGCTCACCACCGGGGACAGGGACCCTCTCTGGAAACACCATATATTTT. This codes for CASSPPGTGTLSGNTIYF. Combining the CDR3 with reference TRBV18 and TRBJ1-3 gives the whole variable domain NAGVMQNPRHLVRRRGQEARLRCSPMKGHSHVYWYRQLPEEGLKFMVYLQKENIIDESGMPKERFSAEFPKEGPSILRIQQVVRGDSAAYFCASSPPGTGTLSGNTIYFGEGSWLTVV.

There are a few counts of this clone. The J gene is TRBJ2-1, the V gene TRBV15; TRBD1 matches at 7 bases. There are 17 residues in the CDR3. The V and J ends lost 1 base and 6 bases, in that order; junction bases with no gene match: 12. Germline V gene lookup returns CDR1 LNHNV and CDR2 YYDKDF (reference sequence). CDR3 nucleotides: TGTGCCACCAGCAGAGGACGACCCAGACAGGGTCCCAATGAGCAGTTCTTC. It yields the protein CATSRGRPRQGPNEQFF. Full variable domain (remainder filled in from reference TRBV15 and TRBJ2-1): DAMVIQNPRYQVTQFGKPVTLSCSQTLNHNVMYWYQQKSSQAPKLLFHYYDKDFNNEADTPDNFQSRRPNTSFCFLDIRSPGLGDTAMYLCATSRGRPRQGPNEQFFGPGTRLTVL.

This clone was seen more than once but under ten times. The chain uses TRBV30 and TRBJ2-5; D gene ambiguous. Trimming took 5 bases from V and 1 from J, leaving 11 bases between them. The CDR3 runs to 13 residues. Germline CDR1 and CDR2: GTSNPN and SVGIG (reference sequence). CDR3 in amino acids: CAWDHTSQETQYF. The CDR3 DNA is TGTGCCTGGGACCACACCAGCCAAGAGACCCAGTACTTC.

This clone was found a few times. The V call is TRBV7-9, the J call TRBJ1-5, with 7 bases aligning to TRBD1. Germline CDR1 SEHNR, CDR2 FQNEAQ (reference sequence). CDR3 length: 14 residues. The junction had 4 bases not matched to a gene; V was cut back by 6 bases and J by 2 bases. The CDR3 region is CASSPTGGNQPQHF. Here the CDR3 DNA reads TGTGCCAGCAGTCCTACAGGGGGCAATCAGCCCCAGCATTTT.

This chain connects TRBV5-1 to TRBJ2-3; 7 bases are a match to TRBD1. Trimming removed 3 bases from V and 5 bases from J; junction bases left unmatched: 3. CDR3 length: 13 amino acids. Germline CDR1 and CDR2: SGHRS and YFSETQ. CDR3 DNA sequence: TGCGCCAGCAGCTCGGGACAGCAAGATACGCAGTATTTT. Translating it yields CASSSGQQDTQYF.

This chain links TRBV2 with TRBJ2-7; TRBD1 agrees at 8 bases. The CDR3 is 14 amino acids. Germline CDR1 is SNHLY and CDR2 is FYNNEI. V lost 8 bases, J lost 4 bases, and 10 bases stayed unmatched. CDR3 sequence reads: CASRARQGNYEQYF. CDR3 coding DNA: TGTGCCAGCCGAGCTCGACAGGGGAATTACGAGCAGTACTTC.

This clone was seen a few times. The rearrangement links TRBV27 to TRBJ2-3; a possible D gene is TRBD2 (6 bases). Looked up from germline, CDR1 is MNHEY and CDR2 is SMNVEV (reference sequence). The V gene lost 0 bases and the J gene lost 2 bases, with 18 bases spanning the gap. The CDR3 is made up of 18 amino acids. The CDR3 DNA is TGTGCCAGCAGTTTATCGCCCCAGGGAGGTGGCCTCACAGATACGCAGTATTTT. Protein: CASSLSPQGGGLTDTQYF.

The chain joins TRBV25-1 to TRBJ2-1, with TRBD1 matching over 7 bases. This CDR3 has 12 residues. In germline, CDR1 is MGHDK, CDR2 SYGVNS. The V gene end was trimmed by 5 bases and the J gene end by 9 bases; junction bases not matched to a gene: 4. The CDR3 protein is CASSNAGGEQFF. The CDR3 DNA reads TGTGCCAGCAGTAACGCAGGGGGTGAGCAGTTCTTC.

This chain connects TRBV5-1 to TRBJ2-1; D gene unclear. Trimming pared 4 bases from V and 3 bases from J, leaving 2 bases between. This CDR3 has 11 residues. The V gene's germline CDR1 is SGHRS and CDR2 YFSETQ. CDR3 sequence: CASSIYNEQFF. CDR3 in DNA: TGCGCCAGCAGCATCTACAATGAGCAGTTCTTC.

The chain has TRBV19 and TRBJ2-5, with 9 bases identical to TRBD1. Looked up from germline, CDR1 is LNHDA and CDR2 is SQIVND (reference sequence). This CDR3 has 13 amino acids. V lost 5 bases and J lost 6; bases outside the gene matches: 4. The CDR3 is CASSQDRGQTQYF. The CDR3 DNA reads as TGTGCCAGTAGTCAGGACAGGGGTCAGACCCAGTACTTC. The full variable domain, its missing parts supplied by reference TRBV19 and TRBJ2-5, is DGGITQSPKYLFRKEGQNVTLSCEQNLNHDAMYWYRQDPGQGLRLIYYSQIVNDFQKGDIAEGYSVSREKKESFPLTVTSAQKNPTAFYLCASSQDRGQTQYFGPGTRLLVL.

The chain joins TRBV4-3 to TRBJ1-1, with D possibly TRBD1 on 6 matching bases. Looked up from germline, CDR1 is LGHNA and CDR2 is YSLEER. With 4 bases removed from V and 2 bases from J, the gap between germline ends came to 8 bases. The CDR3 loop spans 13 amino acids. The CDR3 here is CASSLGTNTEAFF. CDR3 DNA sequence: TGCGCCAGCAGCCTCGGGACAAACACTGAAGCTTTCTTT.

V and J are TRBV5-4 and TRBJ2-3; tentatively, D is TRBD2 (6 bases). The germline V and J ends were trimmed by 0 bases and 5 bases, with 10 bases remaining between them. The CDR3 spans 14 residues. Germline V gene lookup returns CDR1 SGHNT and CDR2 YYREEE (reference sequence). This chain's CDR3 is CASSLAGGKDTQYF. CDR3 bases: TGTGCCAGCAGCTTGGCCGGCGGGAAAGATACGCAGTATTTT.

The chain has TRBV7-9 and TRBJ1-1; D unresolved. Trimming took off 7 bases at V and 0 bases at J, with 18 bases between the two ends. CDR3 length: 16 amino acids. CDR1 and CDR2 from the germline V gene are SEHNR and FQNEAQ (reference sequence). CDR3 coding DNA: TGTGCCAGCACCTCTCTTACGAGGGTTTTGAACACTGAAGCTTTCTTT. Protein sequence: CASTSLTRVLNTEAFF.

The CDR3: CASTWDSHNSPLHF. The CDR3 bases are TGTGCCAGCACCTGGGACAGCCATAATTCACCCCTCCACTTT. The chain uses TRBV27 and TRBJ1-6, with TRBD1 identical over 7 bases. The germline gives CDR1 MNHEY, CDR2 SMNVEV (reference sequence). V lost 7 bases and J lost 5; bases outside the gene matches: 5. The CDR3 has 14 amino acids.

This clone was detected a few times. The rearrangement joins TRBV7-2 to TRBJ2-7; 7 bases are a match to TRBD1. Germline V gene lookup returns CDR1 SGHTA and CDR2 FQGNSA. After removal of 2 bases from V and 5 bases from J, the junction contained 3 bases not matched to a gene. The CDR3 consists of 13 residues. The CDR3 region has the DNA TGTGCCAGCAGCTTAACAGGGGTCGACGAGCAGTACTTC. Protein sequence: CASSLTGVDEQYF.

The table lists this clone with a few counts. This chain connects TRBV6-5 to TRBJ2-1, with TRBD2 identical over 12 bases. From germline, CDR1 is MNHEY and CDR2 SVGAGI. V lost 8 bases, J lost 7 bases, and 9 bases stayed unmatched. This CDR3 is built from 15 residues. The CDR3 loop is CASGTLAGGRNEQFF. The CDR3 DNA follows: TGTGCCAGCGGAACCCTAGCGGGGGGGCGGAATGAGCAGTTCTTC.

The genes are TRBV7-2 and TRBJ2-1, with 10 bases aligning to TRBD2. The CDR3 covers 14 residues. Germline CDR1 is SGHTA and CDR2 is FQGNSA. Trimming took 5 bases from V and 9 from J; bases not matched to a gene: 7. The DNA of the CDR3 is TGTGCCAGCAGCCACACTAGCGGGGACACTGAGCAGTTCTTC. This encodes CASSHTSGDTEQFF.

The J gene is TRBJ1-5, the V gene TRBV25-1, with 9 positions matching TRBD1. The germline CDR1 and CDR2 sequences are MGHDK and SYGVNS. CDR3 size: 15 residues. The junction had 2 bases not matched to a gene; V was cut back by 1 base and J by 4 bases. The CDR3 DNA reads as TGTGCCAGCAGTGAATCCGGGACAGGGAATCAGCCCCAGCATTTT. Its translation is CASSESGTGNQPQHF. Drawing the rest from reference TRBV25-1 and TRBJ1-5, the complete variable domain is EADIYQTPRYLVIGTGKKITLECSQTMGHDKMYWYQQDPGMELHLIHYSYGVNSTEKGDLSSESTVSRIRTEHFPLTLESARPSHTSQYLCASSESGTGNQPQHFGDGTRLSIL.

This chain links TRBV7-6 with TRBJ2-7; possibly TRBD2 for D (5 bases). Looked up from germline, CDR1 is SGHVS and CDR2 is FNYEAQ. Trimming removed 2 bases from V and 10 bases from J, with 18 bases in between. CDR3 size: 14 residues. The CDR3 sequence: CASSLSRTEGDQYF. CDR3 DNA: TGTGCCAGCAGCTTATCCAGGACCGAGGGCGACCAGTACTTC.

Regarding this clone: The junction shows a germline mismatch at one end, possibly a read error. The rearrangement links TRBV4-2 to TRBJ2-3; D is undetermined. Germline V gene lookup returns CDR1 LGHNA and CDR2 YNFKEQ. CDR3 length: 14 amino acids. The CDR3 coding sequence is TGTGCCAGCAGGCAAGGATTGACCACAGATACGCAGTATTTT. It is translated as CASRQGLTTDTQYF.